These 30 T cell receptor beta chains came from one sample sequenced in a study of blood T cell repertoires in COVID-19. Produced via immunoSEQ multiplex PCR; TCRdb's table is partial and in-frame only. Of some 40,000 clones in the sample, around nine tenths were seen once. Input material: peripheral blood. The receptors shown here come from a man aged 65 to 85 with active COVID-19.

CDR3 DNA sequence: TGTGCCAGCAGCCAAGTTCGACAGGGGGGAGGCACAGATACGCAGTATTTT. It yields the protein CASSQVRQGGGTDTQYF. The chain couples TRBV14 to TRBJ2-3, with 9 positions matching TRBD1. J gave up 1 base and V 1 base, and 6 bases lay outside the gene matches. This CDR3 region has 17 residues. Germline assignment: CDR1 SGHDN and CDR2 FVKESK.

V and J are TRBV19 and TRBJ1-4; weak D call: TRBD1 (5 bases). Germline-derived CDR1 and CDR2 are LNHDA and SQIVND (reference sequence). V lost 7 bases and J 8 bases, leaving 20 bases between the germline ends. CDR3 length: 15 amino acids. The CDR3 reads CASTPVRGWSEKLFF. The CDR3 region has the DNA TGTGCCAGTACCCCCGTTCGGGGGTGGTCGGAAAAACTGTTTTTT.

J is TRBJ2-3 and V is TRBV20-1; D gene ambiguous. V lost 5 bases and J 6 bases, leaving 9 bases between the germline ends. Germline lookup yields CDR1 DFQATT and CDR2 SNEGSKA (reference sequence). The CDR3 loop spans 11 amino acids. CDR3: CSAPQRDTQYF. DNA of the CDR3: TGCAGTGCTCCTCAGAGGGATACGCAGTATTTT.

The V gene is TRBV3-1 (or the pseudogene TRBV3-2), the J gene TRBJ2-3, with TRBD2 as a possible D gene (6 bases). Trimming removed 5 bases at V and 0 bases at J, with 12 bases between. CDR1 and CDR2 from the germline V gene are LGHDT and YNNKEL (reference sequence). This CDR3 comprises 15 residues. The CDR3 spells CASSSGAGSTDTQYF. CDR3 DNA: TGTGCCAGCAGCTCCGGGGCGGGAAGCACAGATACGCAGTATTTT.

In DNA form, the CDR3 reads TGCAGCGCCACTGGACTCTTTCGCACAGATACGCAGTATTTT. Translation gives CSATGLFRTDTQYF. The rearrangement links TRBV29-1 to TRBJ2-3, with a possible D match to TRBD2 (5 bases). This CDR3 spans 14 amino acids. The ends were cut back, 7 bases at V and 1 base at J, with 15 bases in the middle. Germline V gene data show CDR1 as SQVTM and CDR2 as ANQGSEA.

The chain uses TRBV6-2 or TRBV6-3 and TRBJ1-1; D unresolved. The CDR3 sequence is 12 residues long. V was cut by 5 bases and J by 3 bases, with 7 bases left in between. Germline values: CDR1 MNHEY, CDR2 SVGEGT. CDR3 coding DNA: TGTGCCAGCAGTGAGAGGTACACTGAAGCTTTCTTT. Translation: CASSERYTEAFF.

The CDR3 bases are TGTGCCAGTAGTTCCCGAAGCGCAGGGGAAACTGAAGCTTTCTTT. Protein product: CASSSRSAGETEAFF. This chain joins TRBV19 and TRBJ1-1; D might be TRBD1 (6 bases). Deletions cut 5 bases from V and 5 bases from J, with 18 bases between. The CDR3 has 15 amino acids. Germline-derived CDR1 and CDR2 are LNHDA and SQIVND (reference sequence).

This clone was seen only once. The rearrangement uses TRBV28 and TRBJ2-3; 10 positions match TRBD2. With 6 bases clipped from V and 2 bases from J, the junction kept 2 bases outside the gene matches. This CDR3 is 14 amino acids long. Germline V gene data show CDR1 as MDHEN and CDR2 as SYDVKM. The CDR3 sequence is CASRAGGITDTQYF. The CDR3 region has the DNA TGTGCCAGCAGAGCGGGAGGGATCACAGATACGCAGTATTTT.

The chain joins TRBV7-9 to TRBJ2-5, with D unresolved. The CDR3 runs 12 residues. The V gene lost 2 bases and the J gene lost 5 bases, with 6 bases spanning the gap. The V gene's germline CDR1 is SEHNR and CDR2 FQNEAQ (reference sequence). This chain's CDR3 is CASSLSRETQYF. The CDR3 bases are TGTGCCAGCAGCTTATCGAGGGAGACCCAGTACTTC. The variable domain in full, completed from reference TRBV7-9 and TRBJ2-5, reads DTGVSQNPRHKITKRGQNVTFRCDPISEHNRLYWYRQTLGQGPEFLTYFQNEAQLEKSRLLSDRFSAERPKGSFSTLEIQRTEQGDSAMYLCASSLSRETQYFGPGTRLLVL.

V is TRBV29-1 and J is TRBJ2-7; 11 bases fit TRBD2. Germline assignment: CDR1 SQVTM and CDR2 ANQGSEA. The CDR3 spans 16 residues. The junction had 12 bases not matched to a gene; V was cut back by 1 base and J by 7 bases. The DNA for the CDR3 is TGCAGCGTTGAAGCCGGACTAGCGGGTCCAATGGGGGAGCAGTACTTC. Protein: CSVEAGLAGPMGEQYF.

The genes are TRBV18 and TRBJ1-6; 9 bases align to TRBD1. The length of the CDR3 is 15 residues. Germline V lookup: CDR1 KGHSH, CDR2 LQKENI. With V trimmed by 6 bases and J by 3 bases, 3 bases remained unmatched. The CDR3 region is CASSLTGGYNSPLHF. The DNA for the CDR3 is TGTGCCAGCTCTTTGACAGGGGGCTATAATTCACCCCTCCACTTT.

The chain is built from TRBV2 and TRBJ1-4; 7 positions match TRBD1. The germline V gene encodes CDR1 SNHLY and CDR2 FYNNEI. The CDR3 is made up of 15 amino acids. V was clipped by 6 bases and J by 0 bases; unmatched bases: 4. CDR3 sequence (DNA): TGTGCCAGCAGGAACCAGGGGGCAACTAATGAAAAACTGTTTTTT. As protein: CASRNQGATNEKLFF.

The genes are TRBV30 and TRBJ2-1; 9 nucleotides match TRBD1. Unmatched junction bases numbered 2, after V lost 5 bases and J lost 0 bases. The CDR3 sequence is 14 residues long. Germline CDR1 reads GTSNPN; CDR2 reads SVGIG (reference sequence). The CDR3 region is CAWGDRVSYNEQFF. The CDR3 DNA reads TGTGCCTGGGGGGACAGGGTCTCCTACAATGAGCAGTTCTTC.

This clone turned up a few times. This rearrangement joins TRBV18 to TRBJ2-5, with a possible D match to TRBD1 (5 bases). The CDR3 totals 15 residues. Germline V gene sequence: CDR1 KGHSH, CDR2 LQKENI. Trimming cost V 4 bases and J 5 bases, with 17 bases left between them. The DNA of the CDR3 is TGTGCCAGCTCACTAAACGAAGGGGCCGGGGAGACCCAGTACTTC. Residues: CASSLNEGAGETQYF.

This chain uses TRBV2 with TRBJ2-1; D might be TRBD2 (5 bases). This CDR3 is built from 13 residues. The germline V gene has CDR1 SNHLY and CDR2 FYNNEI. Deletions cut 6 bases from V and 10 bases from J, with 16 bases between. The CDR3 DNA is TGTGCCAGCAGACCGGACTCTCAAAGGGAGCAGTTCTTC. Its protein product is CASRPDSQREQFF. Full variable domain (remainder filled in from reference TRBV2 and TRBJ2-1): EPEVTQTPSHQVTQMGQEVILRCVPISNHLYFYWYRQILGQKVEFLVSFYNNEISEKSEIFDDQFSVERPDGSNFTLKIRSTKLEDSAMYFCASRPDSQREQFFGPGTRLTVL.

The chain recombines TRBV5-1 with TRBJ2-7, with D perhaps TRBD1 (5 bases). In germline, CDR1 is SGHRS, CDR2 YFSETQ. The CDR3 has 15 residues. V lost 1 base and J 1 base, leaving 12 bases between the germline ends. The CDR3: CASSLRQGISYEQYF. The CDR3 region has the DNA TGCGCCAGCAGCTTGAGGCAGGGAATATCCTACGAGCAGTACTTC.

The genes are TRBV24-1 and TRBJ2-1, with 10 nucleotides matching TRBD1. There are 16 residues in the CDR3. CDR1 is KGHDR, CDR2 SFDVKD, per germline. V trimming: 6 bases; J trimming: 5 bases; junction bases outside the gene matches: 9. The CDR3 sequence: CATSTLGQGKNNEQFF. In nucleotides, the CDR3 is TGTGCCACCAGTACCCTGGGACAGGGGAAGAACAATGAGCAGTTCTTC.

V is TRBV6-5 and J is TRBJ2-2, with 8 bases that match TRBD1. The germline V gene encodes CDR1 MNHEY and CDR2 SVGAGI. The V gene end was trimmed by 8 bases and the J gene end by 6 bases; junction bases not matched to a gene: 8. The CDR3 has 14 amino acids. CDR3 DNA: TGTGCCAGCCTCCAGGACAGGGCGGCCGGGGAGCTGTTTTTT. The encoded protein is CASLQDRAAGELFF.

The chain couples TRBV10-3 to TRBJ2-4; 8 nucleotides align to TRBD1. This CDR3 is 17 amino acids long. Germline CDR1 is ENHRY and CDR2 is SYGVKD. J was trimmed by 0 bases and V by 3 bases; bases with no gene match: 7. CDR3 DNA sequence: TGTGCCATCAGTGATCCTGGACAGGGTAAAGCCAAAAACATTCAGTACTTC. It codes for CAISDPGQGKAKNIQYF.

V usage is TRBV19 and J usage is TRBJ1-3, with a tentative D call TRBD1 (6 bases). Germline assignment: CDR1 LNHDA and CDR2 SQIVND (reference sequence). CDR3 size: 16 residues. V was cut by 5 bases and J by 4 bases, with 18 bases left in between. The CDR3, as DNA: TGTGCCAGTAGTGTCACAGGGACCGTGGCAGGAAACACCATATATTTT. This codes for CASSVTGTVAGNTIYF.

This clone was detected only once. CDR3 region: CASSYVLAGGPADTQYF. The CDR3 DNA reads as TGTGCCAGCAGTTACGTCCTAGCGGGAGGGCCCGCAGATACGCAGTATTTT. The chain is built from TRBV6-2 or TRBV6-3 and TRBJ2-3; 12 nucleotides agree with TRBD2. V was clipped by 2 bases and J by 4 bases; unmatched bases: 7. Per germline, CDR1 MNHEY and CDR2 SVGEGT. The CDR3 consists of 17 residues.

The rearrangement uses TRBV11-2 and TRBJ2-3, with a possible D match to TRBD1 (5 bases). Trimming pared 5 bases from V and 1 base from J, leaving 13 bases between. Germline CDR1 reads SGHAT; CDR2 reads FQNNGV. The CDR3 covers 15 residues. The CDR3 nucleotides read TGTGCCAGCAGCCCCGGCCAGACAGGCACAGATACGCAGTATTTT. Translating it yields CASSPGQTGTDTQYF. The entire variable domain, with the rest obtained from reference TRBV11-2 and TRBJ2-3, is as follows: EAGVAQSPRYKIIEKRQSVAFWCNPISGHATLYWYQQILGQGPKLLIQFQNNGVVDDSQLPKDRFSAERLKGVDSTLKIQPAKLEDSAVYLCASSPGQTGTDTQYFGPGTRLTVL.

The CDR3 DNA sequence: TGTGCCAGCAGCTTAGGGTTAGGGGGCGATTTCGGCGAGCAGTACTTC. Translation gives CASSLGLGGDFGEQYF. V usage is TRBV7-9 and J usage is TRBJ2-7, with TRBD1 matching 7 bases. Losses at the gene ends were 1 base for V and 6 bases for J; bases not matched to a gene: 12. This CDR3 is 16 amino acids long. Per the germline V gene, CDR1 is SEHNR and CDR2 is FQNEAQ (reference sequence).

The V and J genes are TRBV7-2 and TRBJ2-1; 9 bases agree with TRBD1. Looked up from germline, CDR1 is SGHTA and CDR2 is FQGNSA. The CDR3 totals 17 residues. V was clipped by 1 base and J by 8 bases; unmatched bases: 12. CDR3 loop: CASSLGGPWTGEDEQFF. CDR3 DNA sequence: TGTGCCAGCAGCTTAGGAGGGCCGTGGACAGGGGAGGATGAGCAGTTCTTC.

The chain links TRBV4-3 to TRBJ2-1, with 13 bases matching TRBD2. This CDR3 has 16 amino acids. CDR1 is LGHNA and CDR2 is YSLEER in the germline V gene. V lost 4 bases, J lost 9 bases, and 9 bases stayed unmatched. CDR3 sequence (DNA): TGCGCCAGCAGCCCACAACTAGCGGGGGGGTCTGTTGAGCAGTTCTTC. As protein: CASSPQLAGGSVEQFF.

The chain couples TRBV4-3 to TRBJ2-4; the match to TRBD1 covers 10 bases. The germline V gene encodes CDR1 LGHNA and CDR2 YSLEER. The junction had 6 bases not matched to a gene; V was cut back by 2 bases and J by 2 bases. The CDR3 loop spans 17 amino acids. Written as DNA, the CDR3 is TGCGCCAGCAGCCAACCAAGGACAGGGGGGACCAAAAACATTCAGTACTTC. Its translation: CASSQPRTGGTKNIQYF.

The chain joins TRBV4-1 to TRBJ1-6; D remains ambiguous. Germline loops: CDR1 MGHRA, CDR2 YSYEKL. With 0 bases removed from V and 4 bases from J, the gap between germline ends came to 4 bases. The length of the CDR3 is 14 residues. The CDR3 region is CASSQDQYNSPLHF. CDR3 nucleotides: TGCGCCAGCAGCCAAGACCAGTATAATTCACCCCTCCACTTT.

The rearrangement links TRBV12-3 or TRBV12-4 to TRBJ2-1; D call uncertain. V was clipped by 3 bases and J by 4 bases, with 4 bases between them. The CDR3 is made up of 12 amino acids. The CDR3 sequence is CASSFEYNEQFF. As DNA, the CDR3 is TGTGCCAGCAGTTTTGAGTACAATGAGCAGTTCTTC.

V is TRBV5-6 and J is TRBJ2-7, with TRBD1 as a possible D gene (5 bases). V gave up 3 bases and J gave up 6 bases, with 7 bases separating them. This CDR3 has 11 residues. Germline CDR1 and CDR2: SGHDT and YYEEEE. The CDR3 region has the DNA TGTGCCAGCAGCTCGCAGGGCGAGCAGTACTTC. Its translation is CASSSQGEQYF.

This rearrangement joins TRBV29-1 to TRBJ1-6, with 7 bases matching TRBD1. The V gene end was trimmed by 7 bases and the J gene end by 7 bases; junction bases not matched to a gene: 7. Per germline, CDR1 SQVTM and CDR2 ANQGSEA. This CDR3 contains 13 residues. As DNA, the CDR3 is TGCAGCGAGTCAGGGGGTAGAAATTCACCCCTCCACTTT. Protein sequence: CSESGGRNSPLHF.